One sample yielded the 18 T cell receptor beta chains listed below, sequenced in a study of T cell clonality in common variable immunodeficiency. Regarding the study as a whole: Common variable immunodeficiency TCR beta sequences reportedly had fewer deletions and N-nucleotide insertions.

Their antigen targets remain unknown. Assay: immunoSEQ multiplex PCR; the TCRdb copy retains only in-frame clones and omits some. Reported are 15,000 to 25,000 clones, none seen only once; the ten largest carry approximately 24%. Sample: peripheral blood mononuclear cells. All receptors derive from a human donor with common variable immunodeficiency.

This clone was detected only a few times. The CDR3 end falls 3 residues outside the read, so it is completed with the germline J gene. At the DNA level, this CDR3 is encoded by other sequences in the same sample as well. The chain recombines TRBV30 with TRBJ2-1; D possibly corresponds to TRBD1 (5 bases). V lost 2 bases to trimming and J lost 6 bases, with 8 bases between them. Germline CDR1 and CDR2: GTSNPN and SVGIG (reference sequence). The CDR3 is 12 residues long. Incomplete CDR3 DNA: TGTGCCTGGAGTAGGCAGGGCAATGAG. Translation gives CAWSRQGNE. The whole CDR3 reads CAWSRQGNEQFF.

A note on this clone: The DNA ends 3 residues before the CDR3 does, and the rest of the CDR3 is filled in from the germline J gene. The chain joins TRBV2 to TRBJ1-4; D uncertain. This CDR3 comprises 13 residues. V lost 6 bases and J lost 6, with 11 bases in between. Germline assignment: CDR1 SNHLY and CDR2 FYNNEI. CDR3 DNA, as far as it was read: TGTGCCAGCAGGCGGGGTTTGGATGAAAAA. Its protein product is CASRRGLDEK. The whole CDR3 protein is CASRRGLDEKLFF.

This CDR3 is CASSIIDRVVTEAFF. The CDR3 bases that were read are TGTGCCAGTAGTATTATTGACAGGGTGGTAACTGAA. The gene calls are TRBV19 and TRBJ1-1; 7 bases line up with TRBD1. The CDR3 is cut off 3 residues early in the read; its end comes from the germline J gene. The CDR3 consists of 15 residues. J gave up 5 bases and V 3 bases, and 9 bases lay outside the gene matches. Germline values: CDR1 LNHDA, CDR2 SQIVND (reference sequence).

This clone has a handful of counts. Read coverage stops 3 residues before the CDR3 terminus; the germline J gene supplies the remainder. The chain is built from TRBV19 and TRBJ1-2; 9 bases map to TRBD1. V trimming: 5 bases; J trimming: 7 bases; junction bases outside the gene matches: 8. Germline V lookup: CDR1 LNHDA, CDR2 SQIVND (reference sequence). This CDR3 has 14 residues. CDR3 protein: CASSYRDRVGGYTF. Partial CDR3 DNA: TGTGCCAGTAGTTACCGGGACAGGGTAGGTGGC.

Notes on this clone: The read terminates 3 residues before the CDR3 end, so the remaining end is supplied by the germline J gene. The chain links TRBV6-2 or TRBV6-3 to TRBJ2-3; D unresolved. The CDR3 runs 12 residues. CDR1 and CDR2 (germline): MNHEY, SVGEGT. The V end was cut by 8 bases, the J end by 4 bases, with 10 bases between. CDR3 DNA (partial): TGTGCCAGCTCCGGGTTTGCAGATACG. Residues: CASSGFADT. The full-length CDR3 reads as CASSGFADTQYF.

The part of the CDR3 DNA that was read is TGTGCCAGCTCACCCAAGTCCGGGGGAACCTACGAG. Its translation: CASSPKSGGTYE. Given in full, the CDR3 is CASSPKSGGTYEQYF. The chain combines TRBV18 with TRBJ2-7; D is perhaps TRBD2 (6 bases). The read ends 3 residues before the CDR3 terminus; that terminus is restored from the germline J gene. The germline CDR1 and CDR2 sequences are KGHSH and LQKENI. Trimming left V 3 bases short and J 2 bases short, with 14 bases between. The CDR3 is made up of 15 amino acids.

This clone was seen only a few times. The read falls 3 residues short of the CDR3 end, and the missing part is taken from the germline J gene. V is TRBV18 and J is TRBJ2-1; 8 bases map to TRBD1. The V gene's germline CDR1 is KGHSH and CDR2 LQKENI. J was trimmed by 0 bases and V by 4 bases; bases with no gene match: 2. The CDR3 contains 15 residues. CDR3 DNA, as far as it was read: TGTGCCAGCTCACTACAGGGGGGCTCCTACAATGAG. Amino acids: CASSLQGGSYNE. The complete CDR3 sequence is CASSLQGGSYNEQFF.

Of note for this clone: Read sequence stops 3 residues before the CDR3 end, and the germline J gene provides the missing end. V is TRBV7-8 and J is TRBJ1-4; tentative D call: TRBD1 (6 bases). CDR3 size: 13 residues. V gave up 7 bases and J gave up 7 bases, with 13 bases separating them. Germline CDR1 is SGHVS and CDR2 is FQNEAQ. The sequenced part of the CDR3 DNA is TGTGCCAGCAAGGGGATAGGGGGTGAAAAA. It encodes CASKGIGGEK. The whole CDR3 is CASKGIGGEKLFF.

This clone was counted a few times. The read ends 3 residues early relative to the CDR3; the germline J gene fills the gap. The chain recombines TRBV7-6 with TRBJ1-1; D is possibly TRBD1 (6 bases). The CDR3 is 14 residues long. Germline CDR1 reads SGHVS; CDR2 reads FNYEAQ. The CDR3: CASSLAPGGGAAFF. The DNA read from the CDR3 is TGTGCCAGCAGCTTAGCCCCTGGAGGGGGAGCA.

This clone was seen a few times. The CDR3 is cut off 3 residues early in the read; its end comes from the germline J gene. This chain connects TRBV5-6 to TRBJ2-7; 10 positions agree with TRBD1. CDR1 and CDR2 (germline): SGHDT, YYEEEE. V trimming: 3 bases; J trimming: 4 bases; junction bases outside the gene matches: 4. CDR3 length equals 14 residues. Here the CDR3 reads CASSYRQGAYEQYF. CDR3 DNA, as far as it was read: TGTGCCAGCAGCTACAGACAGGGGGCATACGAG.

This clone was seen many times. From the germline J gene comes the end of the CDR3, since the read stops 3 residues before it. The genes are TRBV2 and TRBJ1-1; a weak D match, TRBD1 (6 bases). The V end was cut by 4 bases, the J end by 5 bases, with 11 bases between. The CDR3 is 13 residues long. Germline assignment: CDR1 SNHLY and CDR2 FYNNEI. This CDR3 is CASSVPGQTEAFF. CDR3 bases read: TGTGCCAGCAGTGTACCCGGACAGACTGAA.

This clone was seen more than once but under ten times. The CDR3 end lies 3 residues beyond the end of the read and is filled in from the germline J gene. The gene calls are TRBV20-1 and TRBJ2-7; 7 bases fit TRBD1. This CDR3 region has 14 residues. Germline CDR1 reads DFQATT; CDR2 reads SNEGSKA (reference sequence). The V segment lost 5 bases and the J segment 4 bases; nucleotides outside the gene matches: 11. The CDR3 protein is CSADLDRVEYEQYF. CDR3 DNA, as far as it was read: TGCAGTGCTGACTTAGACAGGGTTGAATACGAG.

Remarks on this clone: The CDR3 is cut off 3 residues early in the read; its end comes from the germline J gene. The gene calls are TRBV2 and TRBJ2-1, with 8 bases matching TRBD2. V gave up 1 base and J gave up 6 bases; unmatched junction bases: 8. The length of the CDR3 is 16 residues. CDR1 is SNHLY and CDR2 is FYNNEI in the germline V gene. CDR3: CASSEVRGGLLNEQFF. The CDR3 bases that were read are TGTGCCAGCAGTGAAGTCCGGGGGGGACTTCTCAATGAG.

This clone was observed a handful of times. The read ends 3 residues shy of where the CDR3 ends; the end is completed using the germline J gene. V gene TRBV18 combines with J gene TRBJ1-1; TRBD1 aligns across 9 bases. V was clipped by 8 bases and J by 4 bases; unmatched bases: 8. Germline assignment: CDR1 KGHSH and CDR2 LQKENI. The CDR3 runs 14 residues. The CDR3: CASASGTGSTEAFF. Partial CDR3 DNA: TGTGCCAGCGCCTCCGGGACAGGGTCCACTGAA.

In regard to this clone: The CDR3 end lies 3 residues beyond the end of the read and is filled in from the germline J gene. This sequence joins TRBV19 and TRBJ1-4; 8 bases line up with TRBD1. CDR1 and CDR2 (germline): LNHDA, SQIVND (reference sequence). The J segment lost 6 bases and the V segment lost 0 bases, leaving 9 bases of the junction unmatched. This CDR3 region has 17 residues. CDR3 DNA (partial): TGTGCCAGTAGTATAGATCATCGGACAGGGAAGGATGAAAAA. This encodes CASSIDHRTGKDEK. The complete CDR3 reads CASSIDHRTGKDEKLFF.

A remark on this clone: The read gets to within 3 residues of the CDR3 end, and the germline J gene fills in the rest. V is TRBV7-2 and J is TRBJ2-7; D call uncertain. The CDR3 sequence is 15 residues long. The germline V gene encodes CDR1 SGHTA and CDR2 FQGNSA. Trimming removed 5 bases from V and 1 base from J, with 15 bases in between. CDR3 DNA, as far as it was read: TGTGCCAGCAGCCCCACCCGGTACAGTTCCTACGAG. This sequence encodes CASSPTRYSSYE. The CDR3 in full is CASSPTRYSSYEQYF.

Remarks on this clone: Read data end 3 residues before the CDR3 end; the end is taken from the germline J gene. The chain links TRBV7-8 to TRBJ1-4; D gene ambiguous. The V and J ends lost 6 bases and 3 bases respectively, with 17 bases between them. The CDR3 sequence is 16 residues long. Germline lookup yields CDR1 SGHVS and CDR2 FQNEAQ. CDR3 residues: CASSSSLLAANEKLFF. CDR3 bases read: TGTGCCAGCAGTTCCTCCTTGCTGGCGGCTAATGAAAAA.

As to this clone: The read comes to an end 3 residues before the CDR3 does, leaving the germline J gene to fill in the end. The chain is built from TRBV6-1 and TRBJ1-1; D ambiguous. Germline V CDR1 and CDR2: MNHNS, SASEGT. The germline V and J ends were trimmed by 3 bases and 1 base, with 9 bases remaining between them. CDR3 length equals 14 residues. The part of the CDR3 DNA that was read is TGTGCCAGCAGTGACTTCCTAGAGAACACTGAA. This translates into CASSDFLENTE. The entire CDR3 protein is CASSDFLENTEAFF.